The 14 T cell receptor beta chains reported below all come from one sample, sequenced in a study of T cell repertoires in cytomegalovirus infection. TCRdb recomputed calls from the reads with MiXCR, one row per CDR3 protein. The sample includes under 95,000 distinct CDR3 sequences, under 55% of them seen just once. No cognate antigen is known for these TCRs. This sample comprised CD8+ T cells from cultured PBMCs, obtained from culture after CMV antigen stimulation. Every receptor here comes from a human donor in good health (CMV status not recorded). Some clones in this sample may be carry-over from other donors' samples.

The chain joins TRBV24-1 to TRBJ1-1, with TRBD1 as a possible D gene (6 bases). The CDR3 runs to 13 residues. Germline assignment: CDR1 KGHDR and CDR2 SFDVKD. V was pared by 6 bases and J by 1 base, with 8 bases between. The CDR3 spells CATSQGSNTEAFF. As DNA, the CDR3 is TGTGCCACCAGTCAGGGGTCGAACACTGAAGCTTTCTTT.

This clonotype was counted a few times. V is TRBV25-1 and J is TRBJ1-1; D is uncertain. Trimming stripped 1 base from V and 0 bases from J, with 9 bases between. This CDR3 has 15 amino acids. Germline loops: CDR1 MGHDK, CDR2 SYGVNS. This chain's CDR3 is CASSESPSLNTEAFF. The CDR3 bases are TGTGCCAGCAGTGAATCCCCCAGTTTGAACACTGAAGCTTTCTTT.

This clonotype was counted at least ten times. The gene calls are TRBV4-1 and TRBJ2-7; D is uncertain. The V end was cut by 0 bases, the J end by 2 bases, with 11 bases between. The CDR3 is made up of 15 amino acids. Germline CDR1 and CDR2: MGHRA and YSYEKL. CDR3 region: CASSQEEHVAYEQYF. CDR3 in DNA: TGCGCCAGCAGCCAAGAAGAGCACGTAGCCTACGAGCAGTACTTC.

This clonotype was recorded only once. The gene calls are TRBV12-5 and TRBJ2-1; TRBD2 matches 15 bases. Trimming removed 6 bases from V and 10 bases from J; junction bases left unmatched: 10. Germline loops: CDR1 LGHNT, CDR2 FRNRAP. CDR3 length: 16 amino acids. CDR3 bases: TGTGCTAGTGGGCACGCCGGACTAGCGGGAGGGCAGGAGCAGTTCTTC. It encodes CASGHAGLAGGQEQFF.

This rearrangement joins TRBV7-4 to TRBJ2-7; TRBD2 aligns across 8 bases. The V gene's germline CDR1 is SGHVT and CDR2 SQSDAQ. The CDR3 is made up of 14 amino acids. The J segment lost 3 bases and the V segment lost 0 bases, leaving 1 base of the junction unmatched. CDR3 coding DNA: TGTGCCAGCAGCTTAGCACTAGCGGACTACGAGCAGTACTTC. It is translated as CASSLALADYEQYF. The entire variable domain, with the rest obtained from reference TRBV7-4 and TRBJ2-7, is as follows: GAGVSQSPRYKVAKRGRDVALRCDSISGHVTLYWYRQTLGQGSEVLTYSQSDAQRDKSGRPSGRFSAERPERSVSTLKIQRTEQGDSAVYLCASSLALADYEQYFGPGTRLTVT.

The genes are TRBV11-2 and TRBJ2-3, with 8 bases identical to TRBD1. The V gene end was trimmed by 2 bases and the J gene end by 3 bases; junction bases not matched to a gene: 10. The CDR3 runs 17 residues. The germline V gene has CDR1 SGHAT and CDR2 FQNNGV. The CDR3 bases are TGTGCCAGCAGCTTAAAATCCGGGACAGGAAAGACAGATACGCAGTATTTT. Amino acid sequence: CASSLKSGTGKTDTQYF.

V gene TRBV28 combines with J gene TRBJ2-7, with TRBD2 identical over 9 bases. The CDR3 runs 16 residues. Trimming removed 5 bases from V and 0 bases from J; junction bases left unmatched: 8. Germline values: CDR1 MDHEN, CDR2 SYDVKM. The CDR3 DNA reads as TGTGCCAGCAGTCCCGATGGACTAGCGAACTCCTACGAGCAGTACTTC. Protein product: CASSPDGLANSYEQYF.

The chain recombines TRBV7-9 with TRBJ2-3; no firm D call. V lost 11 bases to trimming and J lost 3 bases, with 6 bases between them. The germline V gene encodes CDR1 SEHNR and CDR2 FQNEAQ (reference sequence). This CDR3 has 10 residues. The CDR3 nucleotides read TGTGCCTCCGGGACAGATACGCAGTATTTT. It is translated as CASGTDTQYF. The whole variable domain, filled in from reference TRBV7-9 and TRBJ2-3, reads DTGVSQNPRHKITKRGQNVTFRCDPISEHNRLYWYRQTLGQGPEFLTYFQNEAQLEKSRLLSDRFSAERPKGSFSTLEIQRTEQGDSAMYLCASGTDTQYFGPGTRLTVL.

The chain is built from TRBV20-1 and TRBJ2-2; TRBD2 agrees at 7 bases. This CDR3 spans 16 amino acids. V lost 6 bases, J lost 0 bases, and 10 bases stayed unmatched. The germline CDR1 and CDR2 sequences are DFQATT and SNEGSKA (reference sequence). The chain's CDR3 is CSATGWGGTNTGELFF. CDR3 in DNA: TGCAGTGCCACTGGTTGGGGGGGGACGAACACCGGGGAGCTGTTTTTT.

V and J are TRBV7-8 and TRBJ2-1; no reliable D call. The CDR3 extends over 15 amino acids. V shed 4 bases and J shed 7 bases, with 17 bases lying between them. Germline CDR1 is SGHVS and CDR2 is FQNEAQ. This CDR3 reads CASSSLWVSQNEQFF. The CDR3 DNA is TGTGCCAGCAGCTCCCTTTGGGTGTCACAGAATGAGCAGTTCTTC.

The J gene is TRBJ2-7, the V gene TRBV6-5, with 7 bases lining up with TRBD1. This CDR3 comprises 15 residues. With 5 bases clipped from V and 1 base from J, the junction kept 8 bases outside the gene matches. Germline V gene sequence: CDR1 MNHEY, CDR2 SVGAGI. CDR3 coding DNA: TGTGCCAGCAGTCTAGGACAGGCTTTGTCCTACGAGCAGTACTTC. Its protein is CASSLGQALSYEQYF.

This chain joins TRBV7-9 and TRBJ2-7, with 8 positions matching TRBD2. V lost 5 bases to trimming and J lost 1 base; unmatched junction nucleotides: 13. The CDR3 extends over 17 amino acids. Per germline, CDR1 SEHNR and CDR2 FQNEAQ (reference sequence). The CDR3 coding sequence is TGTGCCAGCAGCATCCTCCGGGGGGGCGTGAGTTCCTACGAGCAGTACTTC. Encoded protein: CASSILRGGVSSYEQYF.

J is TRBJ2-1 and V is TRBV9; D is uncertain. The CDR3 length is 12 residues. The germline V gene encodes CDR1 SGDLS and CDR2 YYNGEE. Between the trimmed V and J ends, which lost 0 bases and 9 bases, there was a span of 7 bases. CDR3 protein: CASSVGKGEQFF. The CDR3 region has the DNA TGTGCCAGCAGCGTAGGAAAGGGTGAGCAGTTCTTC.

This clonotype was seen more than once but under ten times. V gene TRBV2 combines with J gene TRBJ2-7; D gene unclear. From germline, CDR1 is SNHLY and CDR2 FYNNEI. The ends were cut back, 5 bases at V and 0 bases at J, with 14 bases in the middle. This CDR3 region has 15 residues. The CDR3: CASSSWPESSYEQYF. The CDR3 DNA is TGTGCCAGCAGTAGCTGGCCCGAGAGCTCCTACGAGCAGTACTTC.